This T cell receptor (beta chain) is from a study of cytomegalovirus exposure and HLA in healthy donors (dated by TCRdb to 2015 to 2018). For the study in its entirety: According to an earlier analysis of around 600 of the donors, some 180 million T cells yielded 117 million unique TCR beta sequences and around 300 Gb of sequence data. Roughly 300 gigabases of sequencing data and around 80 million unique TCR sequences made up an early release that covered approximately 650 HLA-typed donors. Of the approximately 400 genotyped donors, around 81% fell in the genetic ancestry cluster associated with self-reported Caucasian donors. The study was designed to test whether signatures of past pathogen exposure could be identified by cataloging public T cell receptors. The study profiled the T cell repertoires of hundreds of subjects by immunosequencing and related them to cytomegalovirus serostatus. In addition to the first cohort of 666 subjects, a separate validation cohort of about 120 different subjects was used. The study combined high-throughput TCR immunosequencing, statistical association of individual TCRs with disease status, and machine learning to predict cytomegalovirus infection status. A later analysis re-analyzed previously published TCR beta repertoires from about 730 donors and added high-resolution HLA genotyping to study TCR occurrence patterns. Rather than drawing on any new phenotypic data, the later analysis identified candidate immune exposures from TCR beta sequences and the way those sequences occurred across donors. An earlier analysis of fewer than 750 of the donors used high-throughput TCR beta sequencing to judge whether each TCR beta V gene segment behaved as functional or pseudogenic. Donor age, sex, ethnicity and CMV serostatus were collected together with the repertoire data. Genome-wide SNP genotypes for about 60% of the roughly 700 donors were used in a later genetic analysis, which treated that subset as a discovery cohort. All discovery cohort repertoires had been generated using a single sequencing platform. HLA typing covered class I and class II loci at four-digit resolution. The number of donors typed differed by locus, with about 629-630 for A, B, C, DRB1 and DQB1, more than 500 for DQA1, 600 to 610 for DPA1, and some 440 for DPB1. Roughly five DR-DQ haplotypes were handled as single units for association and clustering because linkage in the cohort was strong. Among about 390 genotyped donors of the cohort, an average of approximately 230,000 unique TCR beta nucleotide sequences were sequenced per donor, about a sixth of them non-productive. Results the study describes overall, beyond this receptor: The cohort was sequenced for TCR beta chains only, and without alpha or paired-chain data the features that could be detected were limited. The presence/absence analyses assumed that sequencing depth was roughly uniform across donors, and that assumption may not be true. The study gave a list of over 150 TCR beta chains associated with cytomegalovirus. Most CMV-associated TCR beta chains appeared to be HLA-restricted in a later analysis, and the HLA associations seemed to be driven largely by CMV exposure. The earlier analysis of some 540 of the donors excluded over 15 rarely observed V segments, including chromosome 9 orphons, because counts were too low. A later analysis found that HLA-associated TCR beta chains were more clonally expanded and had lower generation probabilities than equally common non-associated chains. Several of the top co-occurrence clusters appeared to be linked to parvovirus B19, influenza, CMV and Epstein-Barr virus, according to a later analysis. For the cohort, immune exposure information was limited to CMV serostatus. When HLA alleles, especially DR and DQ, strongly co-occurred, attributing TCR associations to individual alleles was difficult. In both the original and validation cohorts, the classifier was reported to diagnose cytomegalovirus status with high specificity and sensitivity. A group of highly shared sequence variants was considered likely to be a technical artifact of the sequencing pipeline. A further reported finding was that TCR beta sequences accurately predicted the HLA-A and HLA-B alleles for most subjects in the first cohort. Across donors, most TCR sequences were observed very rarely, whereas some public TCRs were present in many individuals. An earlier analysis of some 560 of the donors showed that most TCR beta V segments appeared in productive rearrangements either about 90% or about 30% of the time, which broadly matched IMGT annotations. The 87-base-pair reads could not distinguish some IMGT-functional V segments, including TRBV6-2 and TRBV6-3, so those segments were excluded. According to a later analysis, TCR association rates differed among HLA loci, with DRB1 alleles showing the most associated TCRs and HLA-C alleles showing the fewest. Three of the identified cytomegalovirus-associated TCR beta chains were confirmed in vitro to be specific for cytomegalovirus antigens. Because HLA typing was unavailable for some donors at each locus, only the typed subset was used in association tests. A later analysis associated about 17,000 TCR beta sequences with specific HLA alleles at a false discovery rate of 0.05. Linkage disequilibrium might explain the correlated functional status among segregating V segments, but an unknown experimental factor could not be ruled out. According to the authors, the approach could potentially be generalized to other disease states and immunological phenotypes. According to a later genetic analysis, donors in an Asian-associated ancestry cluster had fewer N-insertions in productive TCRs than the roughly 670-donor mean. An association between a missense DCLRE1C variant and V-gene and J-gene trimming of TCR beta chains was found in a later genetic analysis and replicated in an independent cohort.

The cohort consisted of hundreds of healthy bone marrow donors. At the time of sampling, all cohort members were nominally healthy, though unrecorded immune exposures were likely present. The donor was CMV seropositive and belonged to the group of over 250 seropositive cohort members. A peripheral blood sample was collected from each donor, and TCR beta sequencing was performed on peripheral blood mononuclear cells. Genomic DNA was extracted from the blood cell samples with the Qiagen DNeasy Blood Extraction Kit. After removal of 3 bases from V and 5 bases from J, the junction retains 4 bases not matched to a gene. CDR1 and CDR2 were assigned from the germline V gene as KGHSH and LQKENI. From cysteine to phenylalanine, the CDR3 is 15 amino acids long. Only the CDR3 portion is preserved as DNA: 45 bases, with reading frame beginning at the first base. The protocol used for the library was the immunoSEQ multiplex PCR assay. The multiplex PCR relied on a mix of 60 forward primers for TCR Vbeta segments and 13 reverse primers for TCR Jbeta segments. The CDR3 region of rearranged TCR beta genes was amplified from genomic DNA with a multiplex PCR assay. The amplified TCR beta libraries were sequenced on the Illumina HiSeq System as 87-base-pair reads. The authors' pipeline ran thus. Across the 670 or so repertoires, a later analysis counted about 81 million unique TCR beta chains, roughly 11 million of which were shared by at least two donors. A nearest-neighbor algorithm error-corrected the raw reads and collapsed the reads into unique sequences, merging closely related sequences to remove PCR and sequencing errors. V, D and J gene segments were assigned by aligning CDR3 sequences to IMGT reference sequences. For a sequence to be retained, a match of at least six nucleotides was required to both a V gene segment and a J gene segment. A rearrangement was called productive if the CDR3 had no stop codons and remained in frame with V and J, and every other rearrangement was called non-productive. Following IMGT convention, CDR3 was defined as the stretch from the second conserved V-encoded cysteine to the conserved J-encoded phenylalanine. The earlier analysis of 587 of the donors excluded sequences that lacked an unambiguous match to a single V gene segment. In an earlier analysis of almost 600 of the donors, a V segment was called functional when productive rearrangements were above 56.7%, and segregating when the standard deviation between donors exceeded 5%. To diagnose cytomegalovirus status from the catalog of TCR beta chain sequences, a statistical classification framework was built. In a later analysis, V and J genes were assigned by comparing TCR nucleotide sequences against IMGT/GENE-DB human TR gene sequences. Using the TCRdist pipeline, a later analysis assigned CDR3 sequences along with most-parsimonious VDJ recombination scenarios. In a later analysis, each TCR beta chain was defined by its CDR3 amino acid sequence together with its V-gene family, and reads lacking a unique V-gene family were excluded. A later analysis removed 500 to 650 highly shared, low-generation-probability nucleotide sequences to deal with suspected cross-contamination and a sequencing artifact. For each public chain, a later analysis derived a clonal expansion index from normalized ranks of inferred template counts within each repertoire. A later analysis computed generation probabilities with a VDJ recombination model fitted to out-of-frame rearrangements, and checked the results against IGoR. In a later analysis, TCR-TCR, TCR-HLA and TCR-CMV co-occurrence was scored with hypergeometric tests, and a repertoire-size bias correction was applied to TCR pairs. False discovery rates were estimated in a later analysis by permuting HLA or CMV assignments 20 times. A later analysis grouped co-occurring TCRs with DBSCAN, adding TCRdist sequence similarity when clustering within HLA-allele-positive subsets. Repertoires with fewer than 30,000 or more than 120,000 public chains were left out of co-occurrence clustering, as were five repertoires with anomalous nucleotide sharing. Sourced from immuneACCESS, this table was stored by TCRdb with only in-frame sequences that have V and J called. A share of the clones is absent; for the studies checked, an unresolved V gene accounts for under half, and the remainder has no known explanation. V, J and clone size derive from that table, while D and trimming were established from the DNA sequence. The sample table shows almost 200,000 clones, and around 80% are seen once. The top ten clonotypes cover about 4.6% of the sample.

This clone showed up just a few times. Its specific antigen is unknown. No base-level quality is on record; no much larger clone is a single base apart. This sequence originates from a woman aged 30 to 39 in good health and CMV-seropositive. Sequencing used PBMCs. Recombination joined TRBV18 with TRBJ2-1; 10 middle bases align to TRBD2. The nucleotides are TGTGCCAGCTCACCCAGCGGGGGGGATCACAATGAGCAGTTCTTC. It is translated as CASSPSGGDHNEQFF.